This T cell receptor (beta chain) came from a study of T cells in Graves' hyperthyroidism and ophthalmopathy. Study as a whole: The blood sample was taken at first diagnosis, before treatment began. Overall study findings and caveats: Ophthalmopathy stood apart from stable hyperthyroidism in a 13 V-J model.

The sample holds a few counts of this clonotype. Its specificity is unknown. This CDR3 region has 14 residues. The V gene end was trimmed by 4 bases and the J gene end by 4 bases; junction bases not matched to a gene: 3. Germline assignment: CDR1 MGHDK and CDR2 SYGVNS. Amplification yielded TCR beta CDR3 regions, with RNA transcripts as the source. Initially, a first-round RT-PCR of the TCR CDR3 employed the HTBI primer set. TCRdb analysed the multiplex PCR reads with MiXCR anew, one entry per CDR3 protein. The sample shows 250,000 or so distinct CDR3 sequences, about 15% of them seen only once. The rearrangement links TRBV25-1 to TRBJ2-1; 8 nucleotides match TRBD2. This receptor was taken from a woman between 18 and 30 years old with Graves' ophthalmopathy. Sequencing was performed on blood. As DNA, the CDR3 is TGTGCCAGCAGTGCTAGCGGGTCATACAATGAGCAGTTCTTC. It translates to CASSASGSYNEQFF. The full variable domain, with the rest looked up from reference TRBV25-1 and TRBJ2-1, is EADIYQTPRYLVIGTGKKITLECSQTMGHDKMYWYQQDPGMELHLIHYSYGVNSTEKGDLSSESTVSRIRTEHFPLTLESARPSHTSQYLCASSASGSYNEQFFGPGTRLTVL.